The clone carrying this TCR beta chain showed up just a few times. As yet, its antigen is unknown. This specimen belongs to a study of T cell repertoires in cytomegalovirus infection. V lost 6 bases, J lost 0 bases, and 8 bases lay in between. The CDR3 loop spans 13 amino acids. TCRdb reanalysed the reads using MiXCR and keeps one entry per CDR3 protein. The data contain about half a million distinct CDR3 sequences, approximately 40% of them singletons. V is TRBV12-3 or TRBV12-4 and J is TRBJ1-1, with a tentative D call TRBD1 (5 bases). The clonotype comes from a human donor in good health (CMV status not recorded). Some clones in this sample may be carry-over from other donors' samples. Specimen: cultured PBMCs, collected from culture after CMV antigen stimulation. CDR3 in DNA: TGTGCCAGCAGGGGGGTTATGAACACTGAAGCTTTCTTT. Residues: CASRGVMNTEAFF.